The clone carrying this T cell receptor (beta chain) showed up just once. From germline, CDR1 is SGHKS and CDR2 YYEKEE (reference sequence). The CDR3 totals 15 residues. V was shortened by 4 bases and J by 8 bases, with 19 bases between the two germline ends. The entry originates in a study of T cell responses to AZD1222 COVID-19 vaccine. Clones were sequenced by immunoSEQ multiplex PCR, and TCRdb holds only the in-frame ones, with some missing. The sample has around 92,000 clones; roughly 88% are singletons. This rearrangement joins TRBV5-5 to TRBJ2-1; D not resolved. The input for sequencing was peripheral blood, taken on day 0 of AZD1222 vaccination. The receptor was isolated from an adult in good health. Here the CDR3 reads CASSRGMAVGHEQFF. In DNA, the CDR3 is TGTGCCAGCAGCCGAGGTATGGCCGTCGGCCATGAGCAGTTCTTC.